Shown below are 15 T cell receptor beta chains from a single sample sequenced in a study of cytomegalovirus exposure and HLA in healthy donors. With 60 Vbeta and 13 Jbeta primers, the PCR was carried out. Sequencing was performed with immunoSEQ multiplex PCR; in TCRdb, only in-frame clones are kept and a portion is missing. Of 150,000 to 200,000 clones listed, 80% to 90% were seen once; the top ten hold 5% to 7%. Sequencing was carried out using PBMCs. These TCRs come from a man aged 50-59 years in good health and CMV-seropositive.

The chain recombines TRBV5-6 with TRBJ2-7, with D perhaps TRBD1 (5 bases). V gave up 4 bases and J gave up 6 bases, with 14 bases separating them. Germline-derived CDR1 and CDR2 are SGHDT and YYEEEE. This CDR3 is built from 13 residues. CDR3: CASSPPVGVEQYF. Written as DNA, the CDR3 is TGTGCCAGCAGCCCCCCCGTAGGGGTCGAGCAGTACTTC. Full variable domain (rest looked up from reference TRBV5-6 and TRBJ2-7): DAGVTQSPTHLIKTRGQQVTLRCSPKSGHDTVSWYQQALGQGPQFIFQYYEEEERQRGNFPDRFSGHQFPNYSSELNVNALLLGDSALYLCASSPPVGVEQYFGPGTRLTVT.

The V call is TRBV2, the J call TRBJ2-2, with 8 bases fitting TRBD1. J lost 0 bases, V lost 11 bases, and 5 bases had no gene match. The CDR3 spans 14 residues. Germline CDR1 is SNHLY and CDR2 is FYNNEI. DNA of the CDR3: TGTGCCGTCGAGGGACAGGCGAACACCGGGGAGCTGTTTTTT. Residues: CAVEGQANTGELFF.

The J gene is TRBJ1-6, the V gene TRBV18; D is unclear. V was clipped by 2 bases and J by 9 bases, with 8 bases between them. CDR1 is KGHSH, CDR2 LQKENI, per germline. This CDR3 comprises 13 residues. CDR3 amino acids: CASSPGAGSPLHF. The DNA for the CDR3 is TGTGCCAGCTCACCAGGAGCGGGTTCACCCCTCCACTTT.

This chain connects TRBV5-6 to TRBJ1-1, with 8 nucleotides matching TRBD1. Trimming cost V 4 bases and J 0 bases; bases outside gene matches: 2. Germline V CDR1 and CDR2: SGHDT, YYEEEE. The CDR3 is 14 residues long. The CDR3, as DNA: TGTGCCAGCAGCAGGGACAGGATGAACACTGAAGCTTTCTTT. Its translation: CASSRDRMNTEAFF.

This chain joins TRBV5-1 and TRBJ1-5, with a tentative D call TRBD1 (5 bases). Per the germline V gene, CDR1 is SGHRS and CDR2 is YFSETQ. V gave up 4 bases and J gave up 3 bases, with 14 bases separating them. The CDR3 is 15 residues long. The CDR3 loop reads CASSPTGGDNQPQHF. CDR3 DNA sequence: TGCGCCAGCAGCCCGACGGGGGGGGACAATCAGCCCCAGCATTTT.

This clone was recorded only once. CDR3 DNA: TGTGCCAGCAGTCTTGACATTGAGCAGTTCTTC. Its translation: CASSLDIEQFF. This chain joins TRBV4-2 and TRBJ2-1; unclear D gene. V lost 6 bases, J lost 9 bases, and 9 bases lay in between. This CDR3 is 11 amino acids long. The germline CDR1 and CDR2 sequences are LGHNA and YNFKEQ.

The chain recombines TRBV28 with TRBJ2-5, with TRBD2 matching over 9 bases. Trimming cost V 7 bases and J 0 bases; bases outside gene matches: 6. The CDR3 sequence is 15 residues long. CDR1 is MDHEN, CDR2 SYDVKM, per germline. This CDR3 reads CASTSSGTNQETQYF. The CDR3 DNA reads as TGTGCCAGCACCTCTAGCGGGACCAACCAAGAGACCCAGTACTTC. The complete variable domain, with remaining parts taken from reference TRBV28 and TRBJ2-5, reads DVKVTQSSRYLVKRTGEKVFLECVQDMDHENMFWYRQDPGLGLRLIYFSYDVKMKEKGDIPEGYSVSREKKERFSLILESASTNQTSMYLCASTSSGTNQETQYFGPGTRLLVL.

This chain connects TRBV9 to TRBJ2-1; 12 bases are a match to TRBD1. Germline loops: CDR1 SGDLS, CDR2 YYNGEE. J was trimmed by 7 bases and V by 4 bases; bases with no gene match: 6. The length of the CDR3 is 15 residues. CDR3 bases: TGTGCCAGCAGCACCGGGACAGGGGGCTTTAATGAGCAGTTCTTC. Its protein is CASSTGTGGFNEQFF.

The rearrangement uses TRBV18 and TRBJ2-7; 9 bases line up with TRBD1. The junction had 5 bases not matched to a gene; V was cut back by 6 bases and J by 2 bases. Germline CDR1 KGHSH, CDR2 LQKENI. This CDR3 has 14 residues. This CDR3 is CASSSGQGPYEQYF. DNA of the CDR3: TGTGCCAGCTCCTCAGGACAGGGGCCCTACGAGCAGTACTTC. The whole variable domain, remainder taken from reference TRBV18 and TRBJ2-7, is NAGVMQNPRHLVRRRGQEARLRCSPMKGHSHVYWYRQLPEEGLKFMVYLQKENIIDESGMPKERFSAEFPKEGPSILRIQQVVRGDSAAYFCASSSGQGPYEQYFGPGTRLTVT.

Here the CDR3 DNA reads TGTGCCAGCAGCAAAGGGAGTTCGTACTCCTACGAGCAGTACTTC. Translating gives CASSKGSSYSYEQYF. The V gene is TRBV6-5, the J gene TRBJ2-7; D may be TRBD2 (5 bases). CDR3 length: 15 amino acids. Germline-derived CDR1 and CDR2 are MNHEY and SVGAGI. Between the trimmed V and J ends, which lost 6 bases and 0 bases, there was a span of 15 bases.

This chain uses TRBV7-9 with TRBJ2-6; maybe TRBD1 (6 bases). The germline V gene has CDR1 SEHNR and CDR2 FQNEAQ (reference sequence). V gave up 4 bases and J gave up 7 bases, with 20 bases separating them. The CDR3 runs 17 residues. The CDR3 DNA sequence: TGTGCCAGCAGCTCCCTAGGGACACCAACCGAAGCCAACGTCCTGACTTTC. Its translation: CASSSLGTPTEANVLTF.

The V call is TRBV27, the J call TRBJ1-1; 7 positions agree with TRBD1. The CDR3 length is 14 residues. Germline CDR1 MNHEY, CDR2 SMNVEV (reference sequence). With V trimmed by 8 bases and J by 5 bases, 11 bases remained unmatched. CDR3 loop: CASGKDRVGTEAFF. The CDR3 nucleotides are TGTGCCAGCGGAAAAGACAGGGTTGGGACTGAAGCTTTCTTT.

The chain carries TRBV30 and TRBJ2-1; 7 bases map to TRBD2. V lost 1 base to trimming and J lost 9 bases; unmatched junction nucleotides: 9. This CDR3 comprises 14 residues. Germline CDR1 GTSNPN, CDR2 SVGIG (reference sequence). CDR3 region: CAWSGGGGQSEQFF. CDR3 DNA sequence: TGTGCCTGGAGTGGTGGGGGAGGGCAAAGTGAGCAGTTCTTC.

CDR3 loop: CASSPGQMGSGNTIYF. The CDR3 DNA sequence: TGTGCCAGCTCACCAGGGCAGATGGGCTCTGGAAACACCATATATTTT. V is TRBV18 and J is TRBJ1-3; the D is unclear. The CDR3 is 16 amino acids. From germline, CDR1 is KGHSH and CDR2 LQKENI. V was trimmed by 2 bases and J by 0 bases, leaving 11 bases between them.

DNA for the CDR3: TGTGCCAGTAGTACGGGACAGGGAATGAACACTGAAGCTTTCTTT. Its translation: CASSTGQGMNTEAFF. The genes are TRBV19 and TRBJ1-1; 9 nucleotides agree with TRBD1. This CDR3 has 15 residues. The V gene end was trimmed by 4 bases and the J gene end by 0 bases; junction bases not matched to a gene: 3. Germline V gives CDR1 LNHDA, CDR2 SQIVND (reference sequence).